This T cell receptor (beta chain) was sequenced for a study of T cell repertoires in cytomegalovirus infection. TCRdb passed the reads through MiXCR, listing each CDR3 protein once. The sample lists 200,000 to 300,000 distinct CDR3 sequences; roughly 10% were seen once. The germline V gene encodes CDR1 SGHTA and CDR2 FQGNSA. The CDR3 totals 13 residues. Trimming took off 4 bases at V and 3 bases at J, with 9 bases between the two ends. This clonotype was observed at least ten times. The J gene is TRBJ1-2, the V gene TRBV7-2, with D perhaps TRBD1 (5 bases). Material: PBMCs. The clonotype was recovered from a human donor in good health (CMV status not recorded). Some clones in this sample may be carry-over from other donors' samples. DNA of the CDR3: TGTGCCAGCAGCTCGGGACTTCACTATGGCTACACCTTC. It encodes CASSSGLHYGYTF.